This T cell receptor beta chain was identified during a study of beta chain features in type 1 diabetes. Points from the study as a whole: At VDJ recombination sites, type 1 diabetes patients had fewer insertions and more deleted nucleotides. The naive, central memory and Treg TCRB repertoires looked more alike in patients than they did in healthy donors.

CD4+ naive, central memory, regulatory and stem cell-like memory subsets were isolated by sorting on CD45RO/CCR7/CD25/CD127/CD95/CD27. Comment on this clone: What it recognizes is unknown.

Expressed TCRB transcripts got sequenced, as all isolated RNA was reverse transcribed. An average of about 3.5 million reads was obtained for naive, central memory and regulatory T cell samples. Data came from immunoSEQ multiplex PCR; TCRdb stores just in-frame clones and leaves some out. The data hold about 360,000 clones, with roughly 12% observed a single time. Specimen: naive CD4+ T cells from blood. The origin of this receptor is a man younger than 35 in good health.

CDR3 nucleotides: TGTGCCAGCAGTTTAGAGTTAAGCTACGAGCAGTACTTC. This codes for CASSLELSYEQYF. The gene calls are TRBV28 and TRBJ2-7; D ambiguous. The germline V and J ends were trimmed by 2 bases and 3 bases, with 8 bases remaining between them. Germline CDR1 MDHEN, CDR2 SYDVKM. The CDR3 has 13 amino acids. Drawing the rest from reference TRBV28 and TRBJ2-7, the complete variable domain is DVKVTQSSRYLVKRTGEKVFLECVQDMDHENMFWYRQDPGLGLRLIYFSYDVKMKEKGDIPEGYSVSREKKERFSLILESASTNQTSMYLCASSLELSYEQYFGPGTRLTVT.